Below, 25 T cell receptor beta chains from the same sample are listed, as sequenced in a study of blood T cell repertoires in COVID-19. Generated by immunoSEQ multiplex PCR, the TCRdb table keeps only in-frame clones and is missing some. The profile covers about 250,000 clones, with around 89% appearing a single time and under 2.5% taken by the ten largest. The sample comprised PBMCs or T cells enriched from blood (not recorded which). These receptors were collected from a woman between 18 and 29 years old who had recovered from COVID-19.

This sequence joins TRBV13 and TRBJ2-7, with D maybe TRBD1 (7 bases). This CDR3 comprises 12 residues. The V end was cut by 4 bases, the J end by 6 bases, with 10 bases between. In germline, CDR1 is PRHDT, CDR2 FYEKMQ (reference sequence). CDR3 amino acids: CASSSRGAEQYF. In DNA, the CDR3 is TGTGCCAGCAGCTCCAGGGGGGCCGAGCAGTACTTC.

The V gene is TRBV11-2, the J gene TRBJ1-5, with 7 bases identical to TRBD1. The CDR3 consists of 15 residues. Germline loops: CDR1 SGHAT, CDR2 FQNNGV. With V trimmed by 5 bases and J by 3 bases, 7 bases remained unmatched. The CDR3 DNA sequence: TGTGCCAGCAGCCCGGGACAGCTTACCAATCAGCCCCAGCATTTT. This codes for CASSPGQLTNQPQHF.

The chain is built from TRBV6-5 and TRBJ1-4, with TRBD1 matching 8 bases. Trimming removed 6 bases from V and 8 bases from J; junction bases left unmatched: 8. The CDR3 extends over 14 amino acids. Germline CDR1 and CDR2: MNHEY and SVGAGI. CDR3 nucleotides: TGTGCCAGCAGCCACAGGGGGAAAGAGGAAAAACTGTTTTTT. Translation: CASSHRGKEEKLFF.

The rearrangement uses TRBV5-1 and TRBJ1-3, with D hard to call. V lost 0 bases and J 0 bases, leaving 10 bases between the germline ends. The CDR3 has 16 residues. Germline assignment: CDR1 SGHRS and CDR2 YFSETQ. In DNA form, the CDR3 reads TGCGCCAGCAGCTTGGGGGTCAGCGTCTCTGGAAACACCATATATTTT. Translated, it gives CASSLGVSVSGNTIYF.

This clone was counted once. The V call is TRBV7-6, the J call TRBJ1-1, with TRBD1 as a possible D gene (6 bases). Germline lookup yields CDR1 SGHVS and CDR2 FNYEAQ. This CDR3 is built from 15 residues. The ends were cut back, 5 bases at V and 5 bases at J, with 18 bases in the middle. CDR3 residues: CASSPIAEGETEAFF. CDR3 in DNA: TGTGCCAGCAGCCCCATAGCAGAGGGGGAAACTGAAGCTTTCTTT. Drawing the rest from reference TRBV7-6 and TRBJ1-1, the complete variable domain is GAGVSQSPRYKVTKRGQDVALRCDPISGHVSLYWYRQALGQGPEFLTYFNYEAQQDKSGLPNDRFSAERPEGSISTLTIQRTEQRDSAMYRCASSPIAEGETEAFFGQGTRLTVV.

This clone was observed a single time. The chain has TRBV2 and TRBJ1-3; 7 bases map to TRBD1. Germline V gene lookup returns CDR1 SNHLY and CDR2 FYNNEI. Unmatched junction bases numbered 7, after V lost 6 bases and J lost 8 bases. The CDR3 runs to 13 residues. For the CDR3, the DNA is TGTGCCAGCAGGGGAGGACAGGAATACACCATATATTTT. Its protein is CASRGGQEYTIYF.

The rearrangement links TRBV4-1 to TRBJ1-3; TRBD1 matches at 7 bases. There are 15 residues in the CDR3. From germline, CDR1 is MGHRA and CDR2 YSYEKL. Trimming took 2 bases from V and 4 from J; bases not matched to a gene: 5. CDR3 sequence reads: CASSQQQGYGNTIYF. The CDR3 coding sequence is TGCGCCAGCAGCCAACAACAGGGGTACGGAAACACCATATATTTT.

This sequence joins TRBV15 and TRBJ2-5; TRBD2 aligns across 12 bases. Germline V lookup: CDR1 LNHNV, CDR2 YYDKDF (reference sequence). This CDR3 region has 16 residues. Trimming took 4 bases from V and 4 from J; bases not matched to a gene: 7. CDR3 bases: TGTGCCACCAGCAATCGGCTAGCGGGGGGGCGAGAGACCCAGTACTTC. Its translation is CATSNRLAGGRETQYF. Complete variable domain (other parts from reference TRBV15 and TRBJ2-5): DAMVIQNPRYQVTQFGKPVTLSCSQTLNHNVMYWYQQKSSQAPKLLFHYYDKDFNNEADTPDNFQSRRPNTSFCFLDIRSPGLGDTAMYLCATSNRLAGGRETQYFGPGTRLLVL.

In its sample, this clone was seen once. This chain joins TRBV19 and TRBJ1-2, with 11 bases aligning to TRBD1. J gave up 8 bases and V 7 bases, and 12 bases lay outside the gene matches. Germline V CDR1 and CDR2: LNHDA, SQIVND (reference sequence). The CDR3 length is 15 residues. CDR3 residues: CASTQEGQGAWGYTF. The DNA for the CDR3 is TGTGCCAGTACTCAGGAAGGACAGGGGGCATGGGGCTACACCTTC.

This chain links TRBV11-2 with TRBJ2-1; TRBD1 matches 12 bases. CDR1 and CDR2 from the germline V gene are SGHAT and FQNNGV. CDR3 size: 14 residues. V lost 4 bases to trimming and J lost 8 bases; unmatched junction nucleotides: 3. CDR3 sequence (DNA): TGTGCCAGCAGCTGGGGGACAGGGGGCGATGAGCAGTTCTTC. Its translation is CASSWGTGGDEQFF.

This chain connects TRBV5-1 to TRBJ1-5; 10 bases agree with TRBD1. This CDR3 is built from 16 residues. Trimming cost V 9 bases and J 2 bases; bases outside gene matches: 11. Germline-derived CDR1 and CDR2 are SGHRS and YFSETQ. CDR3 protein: CANRRQGAFGNQPQHF. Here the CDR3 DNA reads TGCGCCAACCGGAGACAGGGGGCATTCGGCAATCAGCCCCAGCATTTT.

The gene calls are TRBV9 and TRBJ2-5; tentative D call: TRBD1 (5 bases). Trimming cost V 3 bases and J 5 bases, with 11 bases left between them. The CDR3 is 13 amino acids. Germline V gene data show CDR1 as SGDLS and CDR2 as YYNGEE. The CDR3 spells CASSATVQETQYF. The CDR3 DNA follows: TGTGCCAGCAGCGCGACAGTTCAGGAGACCCAGTACTTC.

In DNA, the CDR3 is TGTGCCAGCCCTCCGGGCGGGGCATACAATGAGCAGTTCTTC. As protein: CASPPGGAYNEQFF. The chain recombines TRBV7-9 with TRBJ2-1, with D possibly TRBD2 on 6 matching bases. The germline V and J ends were trimmed by 8 bases and 4 bases, with 15 bases remaining between them. The germline gives CDR1 SEHNR, CDR2 FQNEAQ (reference sequence). CDR3 size: 14 residues.

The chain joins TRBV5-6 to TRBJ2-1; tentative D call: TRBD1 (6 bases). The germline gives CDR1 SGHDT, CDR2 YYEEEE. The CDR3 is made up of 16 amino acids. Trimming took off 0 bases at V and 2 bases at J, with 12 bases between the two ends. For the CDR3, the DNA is TGTGCCAGCAGCTTGGGGGGGCAGAACCCCTACAATGAGCAGTTCTTC. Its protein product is CASSLGGQNPYNEQFF.

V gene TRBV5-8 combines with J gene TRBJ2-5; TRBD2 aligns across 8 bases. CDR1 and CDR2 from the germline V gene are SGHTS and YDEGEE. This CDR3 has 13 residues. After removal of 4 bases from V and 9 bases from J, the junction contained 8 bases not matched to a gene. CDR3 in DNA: TGTGCCAGCAGCATTACTAGCGGTGCGCCCCAGTACTTC. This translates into CASSITSGAPQYF.

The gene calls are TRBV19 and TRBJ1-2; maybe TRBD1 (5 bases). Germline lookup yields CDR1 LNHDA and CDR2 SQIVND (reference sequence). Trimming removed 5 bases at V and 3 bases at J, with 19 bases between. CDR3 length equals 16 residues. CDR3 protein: CASSSTTGVGDYGYTF. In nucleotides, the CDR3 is TGTGCCAGTAGTTCGACTACGGGGGTGGGCGACTATGGCTACACCTTC.

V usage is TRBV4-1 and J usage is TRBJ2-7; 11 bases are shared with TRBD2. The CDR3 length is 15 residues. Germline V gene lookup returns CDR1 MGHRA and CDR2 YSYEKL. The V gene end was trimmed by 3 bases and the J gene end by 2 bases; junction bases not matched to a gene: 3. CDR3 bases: TGCGCCAGCAGCCAGGATAGCGGGGGGGCCTACGAGCAGTACTTC. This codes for CASSQDSGGAYEQYF.

The CDR3 loop is CASSASGGLFYEQYF. Here the CDR3 DNA reads TGTGCCAGCAGTGCTAGCGGGGGGCTTTTCTACGAGCAGTACTTC. The chain carries TRBV27 and TRBJ2-7; TRBD2 agrees at 11 bases. Germline trimming cut 5 bases from V and 3 bases from J; bases unmatched to any gene: 6. Looked up from germline, CDR1 is MNHEY and CDR2 is SMNVEV (reference sequence). The CDR3 spans 15 residues.

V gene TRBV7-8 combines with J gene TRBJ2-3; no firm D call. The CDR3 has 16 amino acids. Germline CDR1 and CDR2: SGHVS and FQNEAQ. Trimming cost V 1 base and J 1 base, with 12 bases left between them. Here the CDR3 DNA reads TGTGCCAGCAGCTTAGGAGGCCCCTCAGGCACAGATACGCAGTATTTT. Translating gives CASSLGGPSGTDTQYF.

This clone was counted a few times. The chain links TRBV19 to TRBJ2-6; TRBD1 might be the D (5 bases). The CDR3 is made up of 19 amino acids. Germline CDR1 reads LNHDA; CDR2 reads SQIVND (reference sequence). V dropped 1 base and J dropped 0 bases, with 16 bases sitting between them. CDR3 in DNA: TGTGCCAGTAGTATAGGGCCAGGGCAATTCCACTCTGGGGCCAACGTCCTGACTTTC. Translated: CASSIGPGQFHSGANVLTF. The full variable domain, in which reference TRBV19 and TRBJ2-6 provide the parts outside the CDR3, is DGGITQSPKYLFRKEGQNVTLSCEQNLNHDAMYWYRQDPGQGLRLIYYSQIVNDFQKGDIAEGYSVSREKKESFPLTVTSAQKNPTAFYLCASSIGPGQFHSGANVLTFGAGSRLTVL.

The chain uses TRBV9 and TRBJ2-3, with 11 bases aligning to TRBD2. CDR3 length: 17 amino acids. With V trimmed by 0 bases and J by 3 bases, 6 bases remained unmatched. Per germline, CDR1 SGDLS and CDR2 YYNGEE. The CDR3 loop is CASSVEFSGGATDTQYF. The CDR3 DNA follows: TGTGCCAGCAGCGTAGAGTTTAGCGGGGGGGCGACAGATACGCAGTATTTT. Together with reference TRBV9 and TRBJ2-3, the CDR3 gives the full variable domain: DSGVTQTPKHLITATGQRVTLRCSPRSGDLSVYWYQQSLDQGLQFLIQYYNGEERAKGNILERFSAQQFPDLHSELNLSSLELGDSALYFCASSVEFSGGATDTQYFGPGTRLTVL.

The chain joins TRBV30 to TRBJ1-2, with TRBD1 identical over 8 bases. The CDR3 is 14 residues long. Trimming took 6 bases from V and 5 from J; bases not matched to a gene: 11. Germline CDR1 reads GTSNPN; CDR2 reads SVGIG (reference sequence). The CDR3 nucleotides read TGTGCCTGTAGGGTCCGGGACAGGCTTTATGGCTACACCTTC. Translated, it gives CACRVRDRLYGYTF.

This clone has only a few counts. CDR3 region: CASRGGAATNEKLFF. The DNA of the CDR3 is TGTGCCAGCAGGGGCGGGGCCGCAACTAATGAAAAACTGTTTTTT. V is TRBV7-8 and J is TRBJ1-4, with D perhaps TRBD1 (5 bases). CDR1 and CDR2 from the germline V gene are SGHVS and FQNEAQ. There are 15 residues in the CDR3. Trimming left V 6 bases short and J 0 bases short, with 11 bases between.

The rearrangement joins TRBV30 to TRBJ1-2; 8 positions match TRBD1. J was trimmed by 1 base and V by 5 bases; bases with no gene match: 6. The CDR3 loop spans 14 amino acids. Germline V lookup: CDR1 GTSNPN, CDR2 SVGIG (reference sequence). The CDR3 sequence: CAWDRDRYNYGYTF. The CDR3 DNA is TGTGCCTGGGATCGGGACAGGTATAACTATGGCTACACCTTC.

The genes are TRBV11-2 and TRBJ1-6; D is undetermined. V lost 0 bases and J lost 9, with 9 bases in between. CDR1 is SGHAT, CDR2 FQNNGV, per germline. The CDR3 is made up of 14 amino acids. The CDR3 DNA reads TGTGCCAGCAGCTTAGATGCCACATCTTCACCCCTCCACTTT. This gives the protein CASSLDATSSPLHF. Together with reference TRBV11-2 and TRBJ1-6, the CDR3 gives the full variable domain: EAGVAQSPRYKIIEKRQSVAFWCNPISGHATLYWYQQILGQGPKLLIQFQNNGVVDDSQLPKDRFSAERLKGVDSTLKIQPAKLEDSAVYLCASSLDATSSPLHFGNGTRLTVT.